The clone carrying this T cell receptor (beta chain) was seen only a few times. Its antigen is unknown. This sample was included in a study of beta chain features in type 1 diabetes. Study-level results: Researchers cautioned that cDNA sequencing could over-represent cells with high TCR expression. All four CD4+ subsets of Type 1 diabetes patients contained TCRB CDR3s that were moderately but significantly shorter.

CDR1 and CDR2 (germline): MDHEN, SYDVKM. Between the trimmed V and J ends, which lost 7 bases and 0 bases, there was a span of 9 bases. CDR3 length: 13 amino acids. TCRB transcripts that were expressed got sequenced, as all of the isolated RNA had been reverse transcribed. Method: immunoSEQ multiplex PCR; TCRdb's copy keeps in-frame clones and lacks some. The table lists some 350,000 clones, over 8.5% of them singletons, with approximately 0.6% in the top ten. This receptor was taken from a man between 25 and 39 years old with type 1 diabetes. J is TRBJ1-1 and V is TRBV28; D is perhaps TRBD1 (5 bases). Sequencing was carried out using central memory CD4+ T cells from blood. The CDR3 region has the DNA TGTGCCAGCATCGACAGTATGAACACTGAAGCTTTCTTT. This gives the protein CASIDSMNTEAFF. The entire variable domain, with the rest obtained from reference TRBV28 and TRBJ1-1, is as follows: DVKVTQSSRYLVKRTGEKVFLECVQDMDHENMFWYRQDPGLGLRLIYFSYDVKMKEKGDIPEGYSVSREKKERFSLILESASTNQTSMYLCASIDSMNTEAFFGQGTRLTVV.